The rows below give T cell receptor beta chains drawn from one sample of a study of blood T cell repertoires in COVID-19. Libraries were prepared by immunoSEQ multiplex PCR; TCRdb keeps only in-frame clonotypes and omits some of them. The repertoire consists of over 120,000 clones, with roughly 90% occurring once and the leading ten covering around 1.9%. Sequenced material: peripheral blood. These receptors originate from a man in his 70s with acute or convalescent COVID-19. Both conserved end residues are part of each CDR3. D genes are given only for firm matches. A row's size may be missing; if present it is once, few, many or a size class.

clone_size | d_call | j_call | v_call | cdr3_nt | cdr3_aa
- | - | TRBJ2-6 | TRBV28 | TGTGCCAGCAGCCGACCCCAGGGGTCCTACTCTGGGGCCAACGTCCTGACTTTC | CASSRPQGSYSGANVLTF
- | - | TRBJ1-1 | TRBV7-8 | TGTGCCAGCAGTTCTCAGGAGAACACTGAAGCTTTCTTT | CASSSQENTEAFF
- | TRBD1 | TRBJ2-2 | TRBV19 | TGTGCCAGTAGTACATTAACAGGGGGCACCGGGGAGCTGTTTTTT | CASSTLTGGTGELFF
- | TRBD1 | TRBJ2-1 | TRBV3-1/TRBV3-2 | TGTGCCAGCAGCGCTCCGGGACAGGGGGTCAATGAGCAGTTCTTC | CASSAPGQGVNEQFF
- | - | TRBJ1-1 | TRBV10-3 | TGTGCCATCAGTGCAACAGGGCAGGACACTGAAGCTTTCTTT | CAISATGQDTEAFF
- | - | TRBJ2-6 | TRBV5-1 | TGCGCCAGCAGCTTGGTACAGGGAGCCGCTGGGGCCAACGTCCTGACTTTC | CASSLVQGAAGANVLTF
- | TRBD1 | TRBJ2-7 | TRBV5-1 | TGCGCCAGCAGCGCCGGACAGGGAAACGAGCAGTACTTC | CASSAGQGNEQYF
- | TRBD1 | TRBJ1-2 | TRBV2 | TGTGCCAGTGCCCGGGGACAGGGAACCTATGGCTACACCTTC | CASARGQGTYGYTF
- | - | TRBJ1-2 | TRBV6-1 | TGTGCCAGCAGTGAAGTGAGGCGAGGGACTTTGAAGGGCTACACCTTC | CASSEVRRGTLKGYTF
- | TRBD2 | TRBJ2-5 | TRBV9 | TGTGCCAGCAGCGTAAGCGGGGGCTGGGAGACCCAGTACTTC | CASSVSGGWETQYF
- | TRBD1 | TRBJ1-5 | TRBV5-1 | TGCGCCAGCAGCCCCACAGGGGGCCCTAATCAGCCCCAGCATTTT | CASSPTGGPNQPQHF
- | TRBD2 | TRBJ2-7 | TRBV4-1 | TGCGCCAGCAGCCAAGTACTAGCGGGAGGGTCCTACGAGCAGTACTTC | CASSQVLAGGSYEQYF
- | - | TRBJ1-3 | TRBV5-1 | TGCGCCAGCCAATCTGGACAGCCAGAGAACACCATATATTTT | CASQSGQPENTIYF
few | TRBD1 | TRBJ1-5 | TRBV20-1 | TGCAGTGCTAGTAGCGGCACAGGGGCGACGTATAGCAATCAGCCCCAGCATTTT | CSASSGTGATYSNQPQHF
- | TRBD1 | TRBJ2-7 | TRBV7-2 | TGTGCCAGCAGCTCCGACAGGGGGCTCCTCCACGAGCAGTACTTC | CASSSDRGLLHEQYF
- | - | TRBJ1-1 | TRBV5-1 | TGCGCCAGCAGCTTGAACTCGGGCAGGGTCGTAACTGAAGCTTTCTTT | CASSLNSGRVVTEAFF
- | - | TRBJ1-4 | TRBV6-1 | TGTGCCAGCAGTGAAGGTAACGAGGAAAAACTGTTTTTT | CASSEGNEEKLFF
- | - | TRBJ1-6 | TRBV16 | TGTGCCAGCAGCCAACCAGGCGCACCACCCCTCCACTTT | CASSQPGAPPLHF
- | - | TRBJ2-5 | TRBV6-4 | TGTGCCAGCAGACTACTCGTACGAGAGACCCAGTACTTC | CASRLLVRETQYF
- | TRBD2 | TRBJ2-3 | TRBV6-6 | TGTGCCAGCAGAGCGGGGGGGGCAGATACGCAGTATTTT | CASRAGGADTQYF
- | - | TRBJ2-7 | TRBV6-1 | TGTGCCAGCAGTGAATCTAGGCGAGGGGAGGGGGTCACCTACGAGCAGTACTTC | CASSESRRGEGVTYEQYF
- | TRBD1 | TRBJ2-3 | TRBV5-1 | TGCGCCAGCAGCTGGGGGACAGGGTCCCCCACAGATACGCAGTATTTT | CASSWGTGSPTDTQYF
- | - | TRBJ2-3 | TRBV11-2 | TGTGCCAGCAGCTTAGTCGGGGGGCTAACAGATACGCAGTATTTT | CASSLVGGLTDTQYF
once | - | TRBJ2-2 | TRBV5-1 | TGCGCCAGCAGCCGAGAGACAGCGAACACCGGGGAGCTGTTTTTT | CASSRETANTGELFF
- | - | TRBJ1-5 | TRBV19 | TGTGCCAGTACGAGGGATTGGGGTCAGCCCCAGCATTTT | CASTRDWGQPQHF
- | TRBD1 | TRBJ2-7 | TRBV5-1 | TGCGCCAGCAGCTTGGGGACAGGAGGCGAGCAGTACTTC | CASSLGTGGEQYF
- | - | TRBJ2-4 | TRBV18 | TGTGCCAGCTCACCAAGGGGAAATGGAAACATTCAGTACTTC | CASSPRGNGNIQYF
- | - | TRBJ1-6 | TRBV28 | TGTGCCAGCGGCAGGGTCAATAATTCACCCCTCCACTTT | CASGRVNNSPLHF
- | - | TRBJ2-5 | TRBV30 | TGTGCCTGGAGTGGCGGGGAGTGGGAGACCCAGTACTTC | CAWSGGEWETQYF
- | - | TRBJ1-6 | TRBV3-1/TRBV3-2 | TGTGCCAGCAGCCAAGATTTCGGTTTTGATTCACCCCTCCACTTT | CASSQDFGFDSPLHF
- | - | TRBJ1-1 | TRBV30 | TGTGCCTGGAGGGAAAAAACAGTGAACACTGAAGCTTTCTTT | CAWREKTVNTEAFF
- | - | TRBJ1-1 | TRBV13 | TGTGCCAGCAGCCGGCGAAAGGGAGACATAGGCACTGAAGCTTTCTTT | CASSRRKGDIGTEAFF
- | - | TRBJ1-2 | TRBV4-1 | TGCGCCAGCAGCCAGAGGCGAAACTATGGCTACACCTTC | CASSQRRNYGYTF
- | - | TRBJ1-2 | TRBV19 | TGTGCCAGTAGAATGGGCACGGGGTACTATGGCTACACCTTC | CASRMGTGYYGYTF
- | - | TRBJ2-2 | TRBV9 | TGTGCCAGCAGCGTAGAGGACTATACGAACACCGGGGAGCTGTTTTTT | CASSVEDYTNTGELFF
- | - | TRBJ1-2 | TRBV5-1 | TGCGCCAGCAGCTTGGACGGAGGGCCCGGGCGGGGCTACACCTTC | CASSLDGGPGRGYTF
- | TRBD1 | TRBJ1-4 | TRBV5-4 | TGTGCCAGCAGCCTCTTACAGGGGGCTAATGAAAAACTGTTTTTT | CASSLLQGANEKLFF
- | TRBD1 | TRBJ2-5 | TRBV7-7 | TGTGCCAGCAGCTTAAATCTCCAGGGGGCGGGGGAGACCCAGTACTTC | CASSLNLQGAGETQYF
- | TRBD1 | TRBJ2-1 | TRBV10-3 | TGTGCCATCAGTCCTCGGGACAGGGGGGCCGATGAGCAGTTCTTC | CAISPRDRGADEQFF
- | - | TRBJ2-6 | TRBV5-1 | TGCGCCAGCAGCTTGTATTCCGGGACTGGGGCCAACGTCCTGACTTTC | CASSLYSGTGANVLTF
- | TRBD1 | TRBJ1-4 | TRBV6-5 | TGTGCCAGCAGATTGGGACAGGGGAGTGAAAAACTGTTTTTT | CASRLGQGSEKLFF
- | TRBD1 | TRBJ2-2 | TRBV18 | TGTGCCACCCGATGGACAGGGGAAAGCGGGGAGCTGTTTTTT | CATRWTGESGELFF
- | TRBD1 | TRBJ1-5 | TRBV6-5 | TGTGCCAGCGGGCAGGGGGTTTCGTTGCAGCCCCAGCATTTT | CASGQGVSLQPQHF
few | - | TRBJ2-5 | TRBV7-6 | TGTGCCAGCAGCTTACGGCTGGGCAGACAGACCCAGTACTTC | CASSLRLGRQTQYF
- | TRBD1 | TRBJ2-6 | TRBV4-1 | TGCGCCAGCAGCCAAGTACCTGTCAGGGGGCAAGGTGGGGCCAACGTCCTGACTTTC | CASSQVPVRGQGGANVLTF
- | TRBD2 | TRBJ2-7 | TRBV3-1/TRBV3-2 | TGTGCCAGCAGCCAGTCCGGGGGGGGAGGCCCCTCCGAGCAGTACTTC | CASSQSGGGGPSEQYF
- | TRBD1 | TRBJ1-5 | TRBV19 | TGTGCCAGTAGTACTAGGGGACAGCTTAGCAATCAGCCCCAGCATTTT | CASSTRGQLSNQPQHF
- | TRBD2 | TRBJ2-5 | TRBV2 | TGTGCCAGCAGTGGACAGCGGGGGGTTAAGGTTGAGACCCAGTACTTC | CASSGQRGVKVETQYF
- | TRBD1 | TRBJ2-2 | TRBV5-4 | TGTGCCAGCAGCCGTGGGACAGGGGCTAACACCGGGGAGCTGTTTTTT | CASSRGTGANTGELFF
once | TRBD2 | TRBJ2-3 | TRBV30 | TGTGCCTGGACCGGGACTAGCGGGTCAGATACGCAATATTTT | CAWTGTSGSDTQYF
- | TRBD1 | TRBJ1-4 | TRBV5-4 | TGTGCCAGCAGCACCGCGGGACAGGGGAAAGAAAAACTGTTTTTT | CASSTAGQGKEKLFF
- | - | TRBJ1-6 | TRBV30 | TGTGCCTGGACTCAAACAGGGCTATCTAATTCACCCCTCCACTTT | CAWTQTGLSNSPLHF